What follows is one T cell receptor (beta chain) and its context. These data are taken from a study of blood T cell repertoires in COVID-19. Study-level information: COVID-19 samples from acute and convalescent phases originated in the United States, Italy and Spain.

As handled by the study authors: Counts of nucleated cells, estimated from reference gene primer amplification, were obtained. The assay was immunoSEQ multiplex PCR, and TCRdb's table has in-frame clones only and misses some. D and trimming come from the DNA, and the V and J calls and clone size come from that table. Among about 320,000 clones listed, over 75% were seen once. Recovery meant two consecutive negative NP/OP PCR tests, professional clearance, or resolved symptoms. The length of the CDR3 is 14 residues. V lost 5 bases and J lost 5, with 14 bases in between. Germline V gives CDR1 LGHDT, CDR2 YNNKEL (reference sequence).

This receptor was obtained from a young man who had recovered from COVID-19. The source material was PBMCs or T cells enriched from blood (not recorded which). The V gene is TRBV3-1 (or the pseudogene TRBV3-2), the J gene TRBJ2-3, with a possible D match to TRBD2 (5 bases). CDR3 protein: CASSWTGVVDTQYF. The CDR3 DNA sequence: TGTGCCAGCAGCTGGACTGGGGTGGTAGATACGCAGTATTTT.